Listed here is a single T cell receptor beta chain. The data stem from a study of shared T cell receptors in the human thymus. Method: immunoSEQ multiplex PCR; TCRdb's copy keeps in-frame clones and lacks some. The sample consists of more than 550,000 clones, roughly 88% of them appearing once. This sample was shared with a second study, whose subject was human thymus T cells. Per that paper: The sample donors, healthy Finnish infants, were having corrective surgery for congenital heart defects. Surgeons resected thymus tissue during corrective heart surgery. Blood and thymic repertoires both appeared biased in V and J gene usage. The related literature has documented a marked overlap of thymic repertoires among unrelated individuals.

Sequenced sample: thymocytes. This sequence was found in a girl younger than two with a congenital heart defect.

CDR3 DNA: TGTGCCAGCAGTATTACTAGCGGGGGACCCCAAGAGACCCAGTACTTC. Its protein product is CASSITSGGPQETQYF. The chain joins TRBV28 to TRBJ2-5; TRBD2 agrees at 11 bases. The CDR3 covers 16 residues. J was trimmed by 1 base and V by 5 bases; bases with no gene match: 6. Germline V gene sequence: CDR1 MDHEN, CDR2 SYDVKM.